Each of the 32 T cell receptor beta chains below was sequenced from the same sample in a study of Ad26.COV2.S vaccination and SARS-CoV-2 variants. Sequencing was performed with immunoSEQ multiplex PCR; in TCRdb, only in-frame clones are kept and a portion is missing. The table shows some 190,000 clones, with roughly nine tenths occurring only once. The sample consisted of peripheral blood, taken after recovery from COVID-19. The receptors here all came from a human donor who had recovered from COVID-19.

The CDR3 bases are TGTGCCAGCAGCCAAGTGGTACTTGCGCATACGCAGTATTTT. Its translation: CASSQVVLAHTQYF. The chain combines TRBV14 with TRBJ2-3; D not resolved. Deletions cut 1 base from V and 7 bases from J, with 12 bases between. This CDR3 is 14 amino acids long. Germline V CDR1 and CDR2: SGHDN, FVKESK.

The gene calls are TRBV12-3 or TRBV12-4 and TRBJ2-7; D unresolved. The CDR3 loop spans 11 amino acids. V was cut by 1 base and J by 7 bases, with 5 bases left in between. CDR3 DNA sequence: TGTGCCAGCAGTTTAGAAGGGGAGCAGTACTTC. Translating gives CASSLEGEQYF.

J is TRBJ2-7 and V is TRBV11-3; a possible D gene is TRBD2 (6 bases). This CDR3 contains 13 residues. Trimming stripped 5 bases from V and 2 bases from J, with 10 bases between. CDR1 and CDR2 (germline): SGHNT, YENEEA. The CDR3, as DNA: TGTGCCAGCAGCACTGGAGGGGCCTACGAGCAGTACTTC. As protein: CASSTGGAYEQYF.

The gene calls are TRBV4-1 and TRBJ2-7; D is possibly TRBD2 (6 bases). Looked up from germline, CDR1 is MGHRA and CDR2 is YSYEKL. This CDR3 contains 15 residues. The germline V and J ends were trimmed by 4 bases and 3 bases, with 16 bases remaining between them. CDR3 coding DNA: TGCGCCAGCAGCCTGGAGGGGCCGCCCCACTACGAGCAGTACTTC. Its translation: CASSLEGPPHYEQYF.

The J gene is TRBJ2-3, the V gene TRBV3-1 (or the pseudogene TRBV3-2), with 7 bases aligning to TRBD2. The V gene end was trimmed by 0 bases and the J gene end by 8 bases; junction bases not matched to a gene: 23. This CDR3 has 20 residues. From germline, CDR1 is LGHDT and CDR2 YNNKEL (reference sequence). The CDR3 is CASSQDKSSLSGTLDGTQYF. The CDR3 DNA is TGTGCCAGCAGCCAAGATAAGTCTTCGTTGAGCGGGACCCTAGATGGTACGCAGTATTTT.

V is TRBV5-5 and J is TRBJ1-2, with D perhaps TRBD1 (6 bases). The germline gives CDR1 SGHKS, CDR2 YYEKEE (reference sequence). The CDR3 covers 14 residues. The V gene lost 2 bases and the J gene lost 3 bases, with 11 bases spanning the gap. The CDR3 spells CASSFGRGYYGYTF. In nucleotides, the CDR3 is TGTGCCAGCAGCTTTGGCAGGGGATACTATGGCTACACCTTC.

This sequence joins TRBV12-3 or TRBV12-4 and TRBJ2-5; D is undetermined. Deletions cut 5 bases from V and 5 bases from J, with 9 bases between. The CDR3 has 12 residues. The CDR3 is CASSLLTETQYF. CDR3 bases: TGTGCCAGCAGTCTCTTGACCGAGACCCAGTACTTC.

J is TRBJ2-5 and V is TRBV10-3, with D perhaps matching TRBD2 (5 bases). CDR3 length: 18 residues. The germline gives CDR1 ENHRY, CDR2 SYGVKD. The V end was cut by 5 bases, the J end by 5 bases, with 27 bases between. CDR3 protein: CAISPSSTGNPIRETQYF. The CDR3 nucleotides are TGTGCCATCAGTCCCTCTTCGACGGGGAACCCTATTAGGGAGACCCAGTACTTC.

The rearrangement links TRBV19 to TRBJ1-3, with D perhaps matching TRBD1 (5 bases). CDR1 and CDR2 from the germline V gene are LNHDA and SQIVND (reference sequence). This CDR3 comprises 15 residues. V was clipped by 5 bases and J by 2 bases, with 13 bases between them. CDR3 in amino acids: CASSLLGTPGNTIYF. Here the CDR3 DNA reads TGTGCCAGTAGTCTCCTTGGGACTCCTGGAAACACCATATATTTT.

The V and J genes are TRBV9 and TRBJ2-7, with 8 bases matching TRBD2. The CDR3 loop spans 16 amino acids. Trimming cost V 4 bases and J 0 bases; bases outside gene matches: 9. The germline V gene has CDR1 SGDLS and CDR2 YYNGEE. CDR3 nucleotide sequence: TGTGCCAGCAGCCCGCCCGGGGGGGGAGGCTCCTACGAGCAGTACTTC. Protein sequence: CASSPPGGGGSYEQYF.

This clone was recorded once. The V and J genes are TRBV2 and TRBJ2-1; 10 positions match TRBD2. The CDR3 sequence is 15 residues long. With 5 bases clipped from V and 5 bases from J, the junction kept 6 bases outside the gene matches. Germline CDR1 and CDR2: SNHLY and FYNNEI. CDR3 amino acids: CASSTGTSVDNEQFF. The CDR3 DNA is TGTGCCAGCAGTACCGGGACTAGCGTAGACAATGAGCAGTTCTTC. Using reference TRBV2 and TRBJ2-1 for the parts outside the CDR3, the full variable domain is EPEVTQTPSHQVTQMGQEVILRCVPISNHLYFYWYRQILGQKVEFLVSFYNNEISEKSEIFDDQFSVERPDGSNFTLKIRSTKLEDSAMYFCASSTGTSVDNEQFFGPGTRLTVL.

This clone appeared a single time. J is TRBJ2-7 and V is TRBV6-1; D is ambiguous. Per the germline V gene, CDR1 is MNHNS and CDR2 is SASEGT. The V gene lost 3 bases and the J gene lost 7 bases, with 13 bases spanning the gap. The CDR3 is made up of 13 amino acids. CDR3 residues: CASSEVSRGEQYF. In nucleotides, the CDR3 is TGTGCCAGCAGTGAGGTATCACGCGGTGAGCAGTACTTC.

The J gene is TRBJ2-5, the V gene TRBV7-3, with D maybe TRBD2 (5 bases). Germline CDR1 and CDR2: SGHTA and FQGTGA. The length of the CDR3 is 13 residues. With 2 bases removed from V and 3 bases from J, the gap between germline ends came to 7 bases. CDR3 nucleotide sequence: TGTGCCAGCAGCTTATGGGAGAAAGAGACCCAGTACTTC. This encodes CASSLWEKETQYF.

The V gene is TRBV7-9, the J gene TRBJ2-7; no clear D gene. V gave up 3 bases and J gave up 7 bases, with 10 bases separating them. Germline CDR1 is SEHNR and CDR2 is FQNEAQ (reference sequence). The CDR3 is 12 amino acids. The CDR3 nucleotides are TGTGCCAGCAGCTTTGGCCCGCGGGAGCAGTACTTC. Protein sequence: CASSFGPREQYF.

The chain is built from TRBV5-1 and TRBJ2-7; a weak D match, TRBD2 (5 bases). From germline, CDR1 is SGHRS and CDR2 YFSETQ. V was cut by 0 bases and J by 7 bases, with 14 bases left in between. CDR3 length equals 14 residues. The CDR3 DNA follows: TGCGCCAGCAGCTTGGAGGCCCCGCCGGGGGAGCAGTACTTC. Protein: CASSLEAPPGEQYF.

V and J are TRBV6-5 and TRBJ1-2, with TRBD1 matching over 8 bases. The germline gives CDR1 MNHEY, CDR2 SVGAGI. The J segment lost 5 bases and the V segment lost 4 bases, leaving 9 bases of the junction unmatched. The CDR3 extends over 15 amino acids. This chain's CDR3 is CASSLSPGGAYGYTF. The CDR3 DNA sequence: TGTGCCAGCAGTTTGAGCCCAGGGGGCGCGTATGGCTACACCTTC.

This clone was observed a handful of times. CDR3 sequence: CASSPRRGETGELFF. CDR3 in DNA: TGTGCCAGCTCACCGCGGCGGGGGGAAACCGGGGAGCTGTTTTTT. The V gene is TRBV18, the J gene TRBJ2-2; 8 bases line up with TRBD2. The CDR3 contains 15 residues. After removal of 3 bases from V and 5 bases from J, the junction contained 5 bases not matched to a gene. Germline CDR1 is KGHSH and CDR2 is LQKENI. The complete variable domain, with remaining parts taken from reference TRBV18 and TRBJ2-2, reads NAGVMQNPRHLVRRRGQEARLRCSPMKGHSHVYWYRQLPEEGLKFMVYLQKENIIDESGMPKERFSAEFPKEGPSILRIQQVVRGDSAAYFCASSPRRGETGELFFGEGSRLTVL.

This clone has more than one count but fewer than ten. The chain recombines TRBV6-6 with TRBJ1-2, with 7 bases aligning to TRBD1. The germline gives CDR1 MNHNY, CDR2 SVGAGI (reference sequence). V trimming: 4 bases; J trimming: 6 bases; junction bases outside the gene matches: 8. The CDR3 spans 14 residues. The CDR3 sequence is CASSFRTGVDGYTF. The CDR3 DNA reads as TGTGCCAGCAGTTTCCGAACAGGGGTGGATGGCTACACCTTC.

The chain uses TRBV19 and TRBJ2-7; 7 positions match TRBD2. Germline trimming cut 6 bases from V and 7 bases from J; bases unmatched to any gene: 15. The CDR3 runs to 15 residues. CDR1 LNHDA and CDR2 SQIVND come from the germline V gene (reference sequence). CDR3 residues: CASSPLRGTGREQYF. The CDR3 DNA follows: TGTGCCAGTAGCCCCTTGCGGGGGACCGGGAGGGAGCAGTACTTC.

The CDR3 nucleotides read TGTGCCACCAGCAGAGATCCCCGGGGACCCCTCAATGAGCAGTTCTTC. Translated, it gives CATSRDPRGPLNEQFF. The chain joins TRBV15 to TRBJ2-1; D assignment may be TRBD1 or TRBD2 (5 bases each). The CDR3 runs 16 residues. V was clipped by 0 bases and J by 6 bases, with 15 bases between them. From germline, CDR1 is LNHNV and CDR2 YYDKDF (reference sequence).

V gene TRBV5-1 combines with J gene TRBJ2-1; 11 nucleotides align to TRBD2. Germline loops: CDR1 SGHRS, CDR2 YFSETQ. This CDR3 is 16 amino acids long. V lost 4 bases and J lost 7; bases outside the gene matches: 10. The DNA of the CDR3 is TGCGCCAGCAGCATGACGTTACTAGCGGGAGAAAATGAGCAGTTCTTC. Its translation: CASSMTLLAGENEQFF.

This clone has just one count. V usage is TRBV5-1 and J usage is TRBJ2-1; TRBD2 might be the D (6 bases). The germline V gene has CDR1 SGHRS and CDR2 YFSETQ. With 4 bases removed from V and 8 bases from J, the gap between germline ends came to 16 bases. This CDR3 has 14 residues. The CDR3 spells CASSTGTSADEQFF. As DNA, the CDR3 is TGCGCCAGCAGCACCGGGACTTCTGCGGATGAGCAGTTCTTC.

The V gene is TRBV7-8, the J gene TRBJ1-6, with TRBD1 matching 9 bases. There are 14 residues in the CDR3. Germline V lookup: CDR1 SGHVS, CDR2 FQNEAQ. V was clipped by 3 bases and J by 8 bases; unmatched bases: 2. The CDR3 DNA is TGTGCCAGCAGCTTGGGACAGGGAGATTCACCCCTCCACTTT. This codes for CASSLGQGDSPLHF.

V and J are TRBV5-1 and TRBJ2-4; D is possibly TRBD1 (6 bases). CDR1 and CDR2 from the germline V gene are SGHRS and YFSETQ. There are 15 residues in the CDR3. V shed 0 bases and J shed 7 bases, with 14 bases lying between them. The CDR3 nucleotides read TGCGCCAGCAGCTTGGGTCAGGGGAATGTGAACATTCAGTACTTC. Its translation is CASSLGQGNVNIQYF.

The chain has TRBV18 and TRBJ2-5; TRBD2 matches at 9 bases. CDR1 is KGHSH, CDR2 LQKENI, per germline. This CDR3 is built from 16 residues. V lost 1 base to trimming and J lost 1 base; unmatched junction nucleotides: 4. The CDR3 reads CASSPLLRGGQETQYF. CDR3 DNA sequence: TGTGCCAGCTCACCACTATTGCGGGGGGGCCAAGAGACCCAGTACTTC.

The count of this clone is one. The V call is TRBV28, the J call TRBJ2-5; D is possibly TRBD1 or TRBD2 (6 bases each). The germline CDR1 and CDR2 sequences are MDHEN and SYDVKM. The germline V and J ends were trimmed by 2 bases and 10 bases, with 17 bases remaining between them. The CDR3 length is 14 residues. The CDR3 is CASSLRVGGYGQYF. For the CDR3, the DNA is TGTGCCAGCAGTTTAAGGGTCGGGGGCTACGGCCAGTACTTC. Full variable domain (rest looked up from reference TRBV28 and TRBJ2-5): DVKVTQSSRYLVKRTGEKVFLECVQDMDHENMFWYRQDPGLGLRLIYFSYDVKMKEKGDIPEGYSVSREKKERFSLILESASTNQTSMYLCASSLRVGGYGQYFGPGTRLLVL.

A single count supports this clone. The rearrangement joins TRBV5-6 to TRBJ1-3, with D possibly matching TRBD1 (5 bases). There are 15 residues in the CDR3. Deletions cut 2 bases from V and 4 bases from J, with 13 bases between. Germline-derived CDR1 and CDR2 are SGHDT and YYEEEE. CDR3 in amino acids: CASSLPRARGNTIYF. The CDR3 bases are TGTGCCAGCAGCTTACCCAGGGCCAGGGGAAACACCATATATTTT.

This chain uses TRBV5-3 with TRBJ2-1; the match to TRBD1 covers 10 bases. TRBV5-3 is treated as an ORF (open reading frame) with a function not yet certain. The CDR3 contains 20 residues. Unmatched junction bases numbered 14, after V lost 0 bases and J lost 2 bases. CDR3 DNA: TGTGCCAGAAGCTTGGAGGGGACAGGGGTGGGCCAAACCGCCTACAATGAGCAGTTCTTC. It encodes CARSLEGTGVGQTAYNEQFF.

The V call is TRBV2, the J call TRBJ2-1, with D perhaps TRBD2 (5 bases). This CDR3 is 13 amino acids long. V was cut by 5 bases and J by 9 bases, with 14 bases left in between. The germline V gene has CDR1 SNHLY and CDR2 FYNNEI. In DNA form, the CDR3 reads TGTGCCAGCAGTTTTCGAACCGAGGGTGAGCAGTTCTTC. It translates to CASSFRTEGEQFF. Full variable domain (remainder filled in from reference TRBV2 and TRBJ2-1): EPEVTQTPSHQVTQMGQEVILRCVPISNHLYFYWYRQILGQKVEFLVSFYNNEISEKSEIFDDQFSVERPDGSNFTLKIRSTKLEDSAMYFCASSFRTEGEQFFGPGTRLTVL.

The CDR3 DNA reads TGTGCCAGCAGCTTAAGCCCCGAAAATAATTCACCCCTCCACTTT. Amino acids: CASSLSPENNSPLHF. This sequence joins TRBV7-6 and TRBJ1-6; the D is unclear. The length of the CDR3 is 15 residues. Trimming shortened V by 2 bases and J by 5 bases, and 10 bases separated the two germline ends. Germline V gene sequence: CDR1 SGHVS, CDR2 FNYEAQ.

The rearrangement uses TRBV3-1 (or the pseudogene TRBV3-2) and TRBJ2-3; D might be TRBD1 or TRBD2, each matching 5 bases. CDR3 length: 16 amino acids. With 1 base removed from V and 5 bases from J, the gap between germline ends came to 16 bases. The germline V gene encodes CDR1 LGHDT and CDR2 YNNKEL (reference sequence). The CDR3 DNA is TGTGCCAGCAGCCAAGGTGGGGGAGTAGAGGGAGATACGCAGTATTTT. Amino acids: CASSQGGGVEGDTQYF.

V is TRBV5-4 and J is TRBJ2-3; possible D gene TRBD2, 5 bases. Germline loops: CDR1 SGHNT, CDR2 YYREEE (reference sequence). Trimming stripped 4 bases from V and 2 bases from J, with 20 bases between. The CDR3 consists of 17 residues. The CDR3 sequence is CASSHNPGVPNTDTQYF. In DNA form, the CDR3 reads TGTGCCAGCAGCCACAATCCCGGGGTACCAAACACAGATACGCAGTATTTT.